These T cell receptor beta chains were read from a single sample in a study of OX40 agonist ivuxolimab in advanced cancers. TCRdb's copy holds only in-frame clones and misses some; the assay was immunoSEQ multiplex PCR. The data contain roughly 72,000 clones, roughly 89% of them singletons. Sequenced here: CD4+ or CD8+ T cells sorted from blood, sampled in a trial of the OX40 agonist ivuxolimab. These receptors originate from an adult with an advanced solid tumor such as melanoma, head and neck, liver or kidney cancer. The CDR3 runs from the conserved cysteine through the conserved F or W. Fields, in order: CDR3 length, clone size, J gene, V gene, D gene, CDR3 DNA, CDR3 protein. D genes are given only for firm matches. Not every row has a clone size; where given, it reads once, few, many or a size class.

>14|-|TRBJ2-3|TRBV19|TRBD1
TGTGCCAGTAGTATCGGACAGGGCACAGATACGCAGTATTTT
CASSIGQGTDTQYF
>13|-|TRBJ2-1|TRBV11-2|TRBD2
TGTGCCAGCAGCATAGGACTAGGCAATGAGCAGTTCTTC
CASSIGLGNEQFF
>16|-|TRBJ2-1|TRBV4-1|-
TGCGCCAGCAGCCAAGAGGCTCCCAGGACTCCAGGTGAGCAGTTCTTC
CASSQEAPRTPGEQFF
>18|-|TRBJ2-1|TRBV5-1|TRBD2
TGCGCCAGCAGCCCCCCGGGACTAGCGGGAGGGTTTGGTGGTGAGCAGTTCTTC
CASSPPGLAGGFGGEQFF
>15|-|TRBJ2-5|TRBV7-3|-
TGTGCCAGCAGCCGTACTCACAGGGTATCAGAGACCCAGTACTTC
CASSRTHRVSETQYF
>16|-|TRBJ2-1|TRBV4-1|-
TGCGCCAGCAGCCCAAGATATCCTCTTTCCTACAATGAGCAGTTCTTC
CASSPRYPLSYNEQFF
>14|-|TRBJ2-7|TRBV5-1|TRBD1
TGCGCCAGCAGCTTCCGGGACAGGATCGACGAGCAGTACTTC
CASSFRDRIDEQYF
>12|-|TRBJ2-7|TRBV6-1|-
TGTGCCAGCAGGGGAGGCAGCTACGAGCAGTACTTC
CASRGGSYEQYF
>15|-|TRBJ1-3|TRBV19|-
TGTGCCAGTAGGAGGGACCGCAACTCTGGAAACACCATATATTTT
CASRRDRNSGNTIYF
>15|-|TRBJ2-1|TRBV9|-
TGTGCCAGCAGCGCGAACGGACAGTCCAGGAGTGAGCAGTTCTTC
CASSANGQSRSEQFF
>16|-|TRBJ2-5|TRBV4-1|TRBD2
TGCGCCAGCAGCCGTCCGGGACTAGTGAACCAAGAGACCCAGTACTTC
CASSRPGLVNQETQYF
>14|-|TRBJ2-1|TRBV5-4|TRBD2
TGTGCCAGCAGCTTCACCGGGGGGGGGAATGAGCAGTTCTTC
CASSFTGGGNEQFF
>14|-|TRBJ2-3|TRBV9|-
TGTGCCAGCAGCGTAACAGGGATTAGTAGGACGCAGTATTTT
CASSVTGISRTQYF
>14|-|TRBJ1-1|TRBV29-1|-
TGCAGCGTTGTTAGTCCCAGTGCGAACACTGAAGCTTTCTTT
CSVVSPSANTEAFF
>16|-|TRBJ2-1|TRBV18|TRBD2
TGTGCCAGCTCACCGTGGGTTGGTAGCGGGAGCAATGAGCAGTTCTTC
CASSPWVGSGSNEQFF
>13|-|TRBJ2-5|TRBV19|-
TGTGCCAGTAGTCTACCTGGGGGAGAGACCCAGTACTTC
CASSLPGGETQYF
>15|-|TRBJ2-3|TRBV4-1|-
TGCGCCAGCAGCCAATGGAGGGACCGGGCAGATACGCAGTATTTT
CASSQWRDRADTQYF
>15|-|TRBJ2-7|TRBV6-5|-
TGTGCCAGCAGTTACCTCCCCCCAGGACTCTACGAGCAGTACTTC
CASSYLPPGLYEQYF
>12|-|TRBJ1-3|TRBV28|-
TGTGCCAGCAGCGAACAGGGTAACACCATATATTTT
CASSEQGNTIYF
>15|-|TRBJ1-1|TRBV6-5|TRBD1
TGTGCCAGCAGCGTAACAGGGGGCATGAACACTGAAGCTTTCTTT
CASSVTGGMNTEAFF
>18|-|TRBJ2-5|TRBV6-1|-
TGTGCCAGCAGTGAGGAACAACAGGCCCCCCCAAACCAAGAGACCCAGTACTTC
CASSEEQQAPPNQETQYF
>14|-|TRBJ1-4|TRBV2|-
TGTGCCAGCAGTGGGGACGTTGGGAGTGAAAAACTGTTTTTT
CASSGDVGSEKLFF
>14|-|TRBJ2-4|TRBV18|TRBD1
TGTGCCAGCTCACACAGGGGTGCCAAAAACATTCAGTACTTC
CASSHRGAKNIQYF
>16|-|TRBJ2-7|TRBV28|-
TGTGCCAGCAGTTCCTTACAGGGGAGGTTCAACTACGAGCAGTACTTC
CASSSLQGRFNYEQYF
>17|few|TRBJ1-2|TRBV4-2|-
TGTGCCAGCAGCCCTTCACTCCCCAGGAAGATGGGGAACGGCTACACCTTC
CASSPSLPRKMGNGYTF
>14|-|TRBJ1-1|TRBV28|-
TGTGCCAGCAGTTTAATTTCCCCTCACACTGAAGCTTTCTTT
CASSLISPHTEAFF
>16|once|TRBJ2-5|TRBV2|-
TGTGCCAGCAGTGAAAGCCTCAGGGGTGTCCAAGAGACCCAGTACTTC
CASSESLRGVQETQYF
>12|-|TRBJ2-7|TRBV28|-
TGTGCCAGCACGGCCAAGACCTACGAGCAGTACTTC
CASTAKTYEQYF
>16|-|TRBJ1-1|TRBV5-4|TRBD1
TGTGCCAGCAGTCCGTTGACAGGGGGGGGTGGCACTGAAGCTTTCTTT
CASSPLTGGGGTEAFF
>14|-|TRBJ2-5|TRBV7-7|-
TGTGCTAGCAGCTTAAATCTACAGCCAGAGACCCAGTACTTC
CASSLNLQPETQYF
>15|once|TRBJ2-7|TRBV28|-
TGTGCCAGCAGTCCGGGCGTGAAGGGTTGGCACGAGCAGTACTTC
CASSPGVKGWHEQYF